A single sample is the source of the 13 T cell receptor beta chains below, sequenced in a study of T cell responses to AZD1222 COVID-19 vaccine. Produced via immunoSEQ multiplex PCR; TCRdb's table is partial and in-frame only. The data show some 140,000 clones, about 85% seen once. This specimen consisted of peripheral blood, obtained on day 0 of AZD1222 vaccination. All receptors derive from an adult in good health.

The rearrangement uses TRBV27 and TRBJ1-4; D is uncertain. Trimming left V 2 bases short and J 4 bases short, with 5 bases between. Germline CDR1 reads MNHEY; CDR2 reads SMNVEV (reference sequence). The CDR3 covers 13 residues. CDR3 bases: TGTGCCAGCAGTTTAGTGGTTAATGAAAAACTGTTTTTT. Translating it yields CASSLVVNEKLFF.

This chain joins TRBV6-5 and TRBJ1-3, with D possibly matching TRBD1 (5 bases). The CDR3 is made up of 15 amino acids. CDR1 and CDR2 from the germline V gene are MNHEY and SVGAGI. Between the trimmed V and J ends, which lost 6 bases and 2 bases, there was a span of 14 bases. The CDR3 nucleotides are TGTGCCAGCAGCCGCTCGGGGCCAACTGGAAACACCATATATTTT. This encodes CASSRSGPTGNTIYF.

V gene TRBV6-2 or TRBV6-3 combines with J gene TRBJ2-7; no definite D call. CDR3 length: 13 amino acids. Trimming shortened V by 2 bases and J by 1 base, and 6 bases separated the two germline ends. Germline V gene sequence: CDR1 MNHEY, CDR2 SVGEGT. The CDR3 DNA reads as TGTGCCAGCAGTTACATGGTGTCCTACGAGCAGTACTTC. It yields the protein CASSYMVSYEQYF.

The J gene is TRBJ2-5, the V gene TRBV19; 15 bases fit TRBD2. This CDR3 is 15 amino acids long. CDR1 LNHDA and CDR2 SQIVND come from the germline V gene (reference sequence). V dropped 5 bases and J dropped 5; count of bases not matched to a gene: 3. CDR3 DNA: TGTGCCAGTAGTGGACTAGCGGGGGGGCCCGAGACCCAGTACTTC. This gives the protein CASSGLAGGPETQYF. Full variable domain (remainder filled in from reference TRBV19 and TRBJ2-5): DGGITQSPKYLFRKEGQNVTLSCEQNLNHDAMYWYRQDPGQGLRLIYYSQIVNDFQKGDIAEGYSVSREKKESFPLTVTSAQKNPTAFYLCASSGLAGGPETQYFGPGTRLLVL.

The chain has TRBV4-3 and TRBJ2-5; TRBD1 aligns across 7 bases. CDR1 is LGHNA, CDR2 YSLEER, per germline. The CDR3 sequence is 14 residues long. J lost 5 bases, V lost 2 bases, and 5 bases had no gene match. The CDR3 DNA is TGCGCCAGCAGCCAACGAGGGGGCGCGGAGACCCAGTACTTC. The encoded protein is CASSQRGGAETQYF.

The genes are TRBV3-1 (or the pseudogene TRBV3-2) and TRBJ1-1; D is ambiguous. From germline, CDR1 is LGHDT and CDR2 YNNKEL (reference sequence). V was clipped by 1 base and J by 8 bases, with 11 bases between them. The CDR3 has 13 residues. The CDR3 DNA follows: TGTGCCAGCAGCCAAGGGGGAGGTGTCGAAGCTTTCTTT. This translates into CASSQGGGVEAFF.

The rearrangement joins TRBV7-2 to TRBJ2-5; 8 bases map to TRBD1. V lost 5 bases to trimming and J lost 4 bases; unmatched junction nucleotides: 6. Germline V gene sequence: CDR1 SGHTA, CDR2 FQGNSA. The CDR3 is 14 amino acids. This CDR3 reads CASSPRQGRETQYF. DNA of the CDR3: TGTGCCAGCAGCCCGAGACAGGGGAGAGAGACCCAGTACTTC. Complete variable domain (other parts from reference TRBV7-2 and TRBJ2-5): GAGVSQSPSNKVTEKGKDVELRCDPISGHTALYWYRQSLGQGLEFLIYFQGNSAPDKSGLPSDRFSAERTGGSVSTLTIQRTQQEDSAVYLCASSPRQGRETQYFGPGTRLLVL.

The CDR3 protein is CASSSPTGANVLTF. The CDR3 nucleotides read TGTGCCAGCAGCTCTCCGACGGGGGCCAACGTCCTGACTTTC. V and J are TRBV7-8 and TRBJ2-6; D ambiguous. Trimming left V 4 bases short and J 4 bases short, with 8 bases between. Germline V gene lookup returns CDR1 SGHVS and CDR2 FQNEAQ. The CDR3 contains 14 residues. The full variable domain, rest sourced from reference TRBV7-8 and TRBJ2-6, is GAGVSQSPRYKVAKRGQDVALRCDPISGHVSLFWYQQALGQGPEFLTYFQNEAQLDKSGLPSDRFFAERPEGSVSTLKIQRTQQEDSAVYLCASSSPTGANVLTFGAGSRLTVL.

This chain links TRBV6-5 with TRBJ2-7; D is perhaps TRBD1 (6 bases). V gave up 6 bases and J gave up 6 bases, with 15 bases separating them. The CDR3 runs to 13 residues. Looked up from germline, CDR1 is MNHEY and CDR2 is SVGAGI. Written as DNA, the CDR3 is TGTGCCAGCAGACGCACAGGGTCCGGCGAGCAGTACTTC. As protein: CASRRTGSGEQYF.

The rearrangement joins TRBV19 to TRBJ2-7; no clear D. The CDR3 is 13 amino acids. V gave up 0 bases and J gave up 3 bases, with 6 bases separating them. Germline V CDR1 and CDR2: LNHDA, SQIVND (reference sequence). CDR3 sequence (DNA): TGTGCCAGTAGTATAGACCCTCTCTACGAGCAGTACTTC. It translates to CASSIDPLYEQYF. Variable domain in full (rest from reference TRBV19 and TRBJ2-7): DGGITQSPKYLFRKEGQNVTLSCEQNLNHDAMYWYRQDPGQGLRLIYYSQIVNDFQKGDIAEGYSVSREKKESFPLTVTSAQKNPTAFYLCASSIDPLYEQYFGPGTRLTVT.

The chain combines TRBV5-1 with TRBJ2-7; possibly TRBD1 or TRBD2 for D (6 bases each). There are 15 residues in the CDR3. The germline V gene has CDR1 SGHRS and CDR2 YFSETQ. Trimming pared 2 bases from V and 5 bases from J, leaving 17 bases between. CDR3 in amino acids: CASSFGGGRSNEQYF. In nucleotides, the CDR3 is TGCGCCAGCAGCTTTGGTGGGGGGCGTTCTAACGAGCAGTACTTC. The variable domain in full, completed from reference TRBV5-1 and TRBJ2-7, reads KAGVTQTPRYLIKTRGQQVTLSCSPISGHRSVSWYQQTPGQGLQFLFEYFSETQRNKGNFPGRFSGRQFSNSRSEMNVSTLELGDSALYLCASSFGGGRSNEQYFGPGTRLTVT.

The chain couples TRBV9 to TRBJ2-1; D gene unclear. The length of the CDR3 is 17 residues. V dropped 4 bases and J dropped 0 bases, with 17 bases sitting between them. The germline V gene has CDR1 SGDLS and CDR2 YYNGEE. CDR3 coding DNA: TGTGCCAGCAGCACCCGTGATGGGGTGAGCTCCTACAATGAGCAGTTCTTC. Protein sequence: CASSTRDGVSSYNEQFF.

The chain is built from TRBV13 and TRBJ1-2; no reliable D call. Trimming cost V 4 bases and J 8 bases, with 11 bases left between them. The CDR3 length is 12 residues. CDR1 and CDR2 (germline): PRHDT, FYEKMQ (reference sequence). The CDR3 protein is CASSSGQDGYTF. The CDR3 DNA follows: TGTGCCAGCAGCTCAGGCCAGGACGGCTACACCTTC.